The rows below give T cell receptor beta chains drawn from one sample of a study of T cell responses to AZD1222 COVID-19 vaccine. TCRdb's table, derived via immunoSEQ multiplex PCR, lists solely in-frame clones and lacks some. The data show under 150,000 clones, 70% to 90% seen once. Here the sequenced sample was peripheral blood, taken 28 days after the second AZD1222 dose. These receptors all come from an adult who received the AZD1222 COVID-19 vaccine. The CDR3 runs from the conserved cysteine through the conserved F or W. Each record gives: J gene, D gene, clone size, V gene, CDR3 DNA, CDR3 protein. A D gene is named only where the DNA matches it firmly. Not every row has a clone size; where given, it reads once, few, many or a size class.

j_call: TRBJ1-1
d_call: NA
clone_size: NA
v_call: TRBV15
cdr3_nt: TGTGCCACCTCCGCCTATCAAAACACTGAAGCTTTCTTT
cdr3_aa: CATSAYQNTEAFF

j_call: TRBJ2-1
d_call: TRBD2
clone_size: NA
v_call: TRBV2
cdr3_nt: TGTGCCAGCATGCGAGCGGGAGCGATCAATGAGCAGTTCTTC
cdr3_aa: CASMRAGAINEQFF

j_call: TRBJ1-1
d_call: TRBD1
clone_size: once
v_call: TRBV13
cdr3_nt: TGTGCCAGCAGCATCCGGGACAGGGCTAACACTGAAGCTTTCTTT
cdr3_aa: CASSIRDRANTEAFF

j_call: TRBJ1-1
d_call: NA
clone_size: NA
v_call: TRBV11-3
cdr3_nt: TGTGCCAGCACCAGATCCTTTCAGGGGCGCGGTACTGAAGCTTTCTTT
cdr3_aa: CASTRSFQGRGTEAFF

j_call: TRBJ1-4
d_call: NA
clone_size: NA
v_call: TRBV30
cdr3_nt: TGTGCCTGGAGTGTAGCTCCTGAAAAACTGTTTTTT
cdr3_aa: CAWSVAPEKLFF

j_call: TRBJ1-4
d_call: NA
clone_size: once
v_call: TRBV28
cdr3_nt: TGTGCCAGCAGTTACCAGGACGGGAGGGCGGAAAAACTGTTTTTT
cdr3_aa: CASSYQDGRAEKLFF

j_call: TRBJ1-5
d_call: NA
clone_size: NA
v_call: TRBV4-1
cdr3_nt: TGCGCCAGCAGCCAGGCCCTGGGGCCCCAGCATTTT
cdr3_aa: CASSQALGPQHF

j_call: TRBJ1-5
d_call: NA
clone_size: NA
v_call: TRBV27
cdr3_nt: TGTGCCAGCAGTCCTGAGGGCACTCAGCCCCAGCATTTT
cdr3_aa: CASSPEGTQPQHF

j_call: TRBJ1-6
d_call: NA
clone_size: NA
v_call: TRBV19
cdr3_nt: TGTGCCAGTAACCCACGAGTTGGGGGGGCCAATTCACCCCTCCACTTT
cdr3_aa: CASNPRVGGANSPLHF

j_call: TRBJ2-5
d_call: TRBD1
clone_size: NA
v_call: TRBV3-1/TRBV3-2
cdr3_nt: TGTGCCAGCAGCCCTCTCCCTACGGGACAGGGAGAGACCCAGTACTTC
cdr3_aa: CASSPLPTGQGETQYF

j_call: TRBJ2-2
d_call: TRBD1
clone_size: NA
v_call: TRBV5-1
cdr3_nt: TGCGCCAGCAGCGGCCGGACAGGGCAATCGAACACCGGGGAGCTGTTTTTT
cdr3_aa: CASSGRTGQSNTGELFF

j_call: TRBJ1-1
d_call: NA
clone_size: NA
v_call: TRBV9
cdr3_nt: TGTGCCAGCAGCGTAGCCGGGACCCCGGGAGCCACTGAAGCTTTCTTT
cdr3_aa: CASSVAGTPGATEAFF

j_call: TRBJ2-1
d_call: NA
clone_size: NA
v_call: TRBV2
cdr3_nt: TGTGCCAGCACTCTGAGTTACAATGAGCAGTTCTTC
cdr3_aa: CASTLSYNEQFF

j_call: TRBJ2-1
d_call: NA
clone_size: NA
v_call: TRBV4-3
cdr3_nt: TGCGCCAGCAGCCAAGATCGCACCGAGTCCTACAATGAGCAGTTCTTC
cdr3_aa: CASSQDRTESYNEQFF

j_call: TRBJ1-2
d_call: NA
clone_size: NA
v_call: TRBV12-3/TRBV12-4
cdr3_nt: TGTGCCAGCAGTTTAGGGGAATCCTATGGCTACACCTTC
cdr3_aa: CASSLGESYGYTF

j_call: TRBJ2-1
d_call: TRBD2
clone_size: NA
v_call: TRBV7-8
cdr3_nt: TGTGCCAGCAGCCGAGGGACTAGCGGGGGGATTGAGCAGTTCTTC
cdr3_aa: CASSRGTSGGIEQFF

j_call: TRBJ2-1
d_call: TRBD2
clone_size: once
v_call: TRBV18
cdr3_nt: TGTGCCAGCTCACCATTCCCCCAACTAGCGGGCATCTACAATGAGCAGTTCTTC
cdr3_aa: CASSPFPQLAGIYNEQFF